Following are 25 T cell receptor beta chains from one sample sequenced in a study of shared clonotypes between healthy human individuals. Some clones are missing from TCRdb's copy, which holds only in-frame ones; the method was immunoSEQ multiplex PCR. The sample holds some 1.1 million clones; about 80% are singletons and the top ten take about 0.94%. Sequenced material: memory CD4+ T cells from PBMCs. Subset specified: CD45RA-negative fraction. The receptors were gathered from a man between 18 and 29 years old in good health. Some clones in this sample may be carry-over from other donors' samples.

This clone was seen once. This chain joins TRBV5-4 and TRBJ1-4; TRBD1 matches at 9 bases. Germline V lookup: CDR1 SGHNT, CDR2 YYREEE (reference sequence). The trim removed 4 bases at V and 3 bases at J, leaving 4 bases unmatched. The CDR3 is 15 residues long. The chain's CDR3 is CASSARTGANEKLFF. The CDR3 DNA sequence: TGTGCCAGCAGCGCTAGGACAGGGGCTAATGAAAAACTGTTTTTT.

This chain uses TRBV9 with TRBJ1-4, with TRBD1 as a possible D gene (5 bases). Germline-derived CDR1 and CDR2 are SGDLS and YYNGEE. This CDR3 is built from 14 residues. V lost 0 bases, J lost 6 bases, and 9 bases lay in between. The CDR3 loop is CASSVGPGYEKLFF. CDR3 DNA sequence: TGTGCCAGCAGCGTAGGTCCAGGGTATGAAAAACTGTTTTTT. Together with reference TRBV9 and TRBJ1-4, the CDR3 gives the full variable domain: DSGVTQTPKHLITATGQRVTLRCSPRSGDLSVYWYQQSLDQGLQFLIQYYNGEERAKGNILERFSAQQFPDLHSELNLSSLELGDSALYFCASSVGPGYEKLFFGSGTQLSVL.

The chain has TRBV28 and TRBJ2-7; D uncertain. This CDR3 contains 13 residues. V lost 4 bases, J lost 2 bases, and 9 bases lay in between. The germline V gene has CDR1 MDHEN and CDR2 SYDVKM. CDR3 nucleotide sequence: TGTGCCAGCAGTTCCATTTCGACCTACGAGCAGTACTTC. This encodes CASSSISTYEQYF.

V gene TRBV11-1 combines with J gene TRBJ2-1; 8 bases match TRBD2. Germline CDR1 SGHAT, CDR2 FQDESV (reference sequence). The trim removed 5 bases at V and 2 bases at J, leaving 8 bases unmatched. The CDR3 runs to 16 residues. In nucleotides, the CDR3 is TGTGCCAGCAGCAAACTAGCGGCGATGGCCTACAATGAGCAGTTCTTC. Translation: CASSKLAAMAYNEQFF. The entire variable domain, with the rest obtained from reference TRBV11-1 and TRBJ2-1, is as follows: EAEVAQSPRYKITEKSQAVAFWCDPISGHATLYWYRQILGQGPELLVQFQDESVVDDSQLPKDRFSAERLKGVDSTLKIQPAELGDSAMYLCASSKLAAMAYNEQFFGPGTRLTVL.

The chain carries TRBV5-4 and TRBJ2-7; D perhaps matches TRBD2 (6 bases). The V end was cut by 0 bases, the J end by 6 bases, with 19 bases between. Per germline, CDR1 SGHNT and CDR2 YYREEE (reference sequence). The CDR3 is made up of 16 amino acids. The CDR3 region is CASSLGGVGLNGEQYF. The DNA of the CDR3 is TGTGCCAGCAGCTTGGGGGGGGTAGGGCTGAACGGCGAGCAGTACTTC. Supplemented by reference TRBV5-4 and TRBJ2-7, the full variable domain reads ETGVTQSPTHLIKTRGQQVTLRCSSQSGHNTVSWYQQALGQGPQFIFQYYREEENGRGNFPPRFSGLQFPNYSSELNVNALELDDSALYLCASSLGGVGLNGEQYFGPGTRLTVT.

This chain links TRBV7-9 with TRBJ2-3, with D unclear. The germline CDR1 and CDR2 sequences are SEHNR and FQNEAQ (reference sequence). Trimming took off 3 bases at V and 7 bases at J, with 14 bases between the two ends. The CDR3 has 14 residues. The CDR3 sequence is CASSFDGATHTQYF. The CDR3 DNA is TGTGCCAGCAGCTTCGACGGAGCGACCCATACGCAGTATTTT. The variable domain in full, with the rest retrieved from reference TRBV7-9 and TRBJ2-3, is DTGVSQNPRHKITKRGQNVTFRCDPISEHNRLYWYRQTLGQGPEFLTYFQNEAQLEKSRLLSDRFSAERPKGSFSTLEIQRTEQGDSAMYLCASSFDGATHTQYFGPGTRLTVL.

The sample holds many counts of this clone. The chain joins TRBV28 to TRBJ2-7, with TRBD1 matching over 11 bases. V gave up 3 bases and J gave up 4 bases; unmatched junction bases: 2. CDR3 size: 14 residues. Germline lookup yields CDR1 MDHEN and CDR2 SYDVKM. The CDR3 spells CASSFRDRGYEQYF. The CDR3 DNA sequence: TGTGCCAGCAGTTTTCGGGACAGGGGGTACGAGCAGTACTTC.

The J gene is TRBJ1-1, the V gene TRBV9; 9 nucleotides match TRBD1. V lost 3 bases to trimming and J lost 4 bases; unmatched junction nucleotides: 1. Per germline, CDR1 SGDLS and CDR2 YYNGEE. CDR3 length equals 13 residues. In nucleotides, the CDR3 is TGTGCCAGCAGCGCGGACAGGGGCACTGAAGCTTTCTTT. Encoded protein: CASSADRGTEAFF.

This clone was counted between two and nine times. This CDR3 is also generated by other DNA sequences in the sample. V is TRBV28 and J is TRBJ1-2, with D perhaps TRBD1 (5 bases). V dropped 3 bases and J dropped 5 bases, with 7 bases sitting between them. Per germline, CDR1 MDHEN and CDR2 SYDVKM. CDR3 length: 12 residues. CDR3 region: CASSFQGYGYTF. CDR3 in DNA: TGTGCCAGCAGTTTTCAGGGATATGGCTACACCTTC.

This sequence joins TRBV6-5 and TRBJ1-2; D not certain. There are 15 residues in the CDR3. Germline CDR1 and CDR2: MNHEY and SVGAGI. Deletions cut 5 bases from V and 6 bases from J, with 19 bases between. The CDR3 spells CASSLNWEVAHGYTF. In DNA, the CDR3 is TGTGCCAGCAGTCTTAACTGGGAAGTTGCCCATGGCTACACCTTC.

CDR3 DNA sequence: TGTGCCAGCAGTCCTAGCAAAAGCTCCTACAATGAGCAGTTCTTC. Its translation: CASSPSKSSYNEQFF. The chain has TRBV5-4 and TRBJ2-1; TRBD2 is a possible D gene (5 bases). The germline V gene has CDR1 SGHNT and CDR2 YYREEE (reference sequence). This CDR3 region has 15 residues. Deletions cut 5 bases from V and 0 bases from J, with 12 bases between.

This chain links TRBV14 with TRBJ2-1; possibly TRBD2 for D (6 bases). CDR3 length: 15 amino acids. Trimming took 3 bases from V and 2 from J, leaving 11 bases between them. Germline V lookup: CDR1 SGHDN, CDR2 FVKESK. The CDR3 sequence: CASSHRDFTYNEQFF. CDR3 DNA sequence: TGTGCCAGCAGCCACCGGGACTTTACCTACAATGAGCAGTTCTTC.

This clone was recorded at least ten times. The sample has other DNA sequences that encode this CDR3 too. V and J are TRBV7-9 and TRBJ2-3; D is unclear. V was shortened by 3 bases and J by 9 bases, with 10 bases between the two germline ends. CDR3 size: 12 residues. Germline V gene lookup returns CDR1 SEHNR and CDR2 FQNEAQ (reference sequence). The CDR3 here is CASSFGLGTQYF. The CDR3 nucleotides are TGTGCCAGCAGCTTCGGGCTAGGGACGCAGTATTTT.

The chain uses TRBV28 and TRBJ1-1; D not resolved. The CDR3 has 13 amino acids. The germline CDR1 and CDR2 sequences are MDHEN and SYDVKM. Trimming left V 1 base short and J 7 bases short, with 10 bases between. The CDR3, as DNA: TGTGCCAGCAGTTTATACCAGGATCTTGAAGCTTTCTTT. It yields the protein CASSLYQDLEAFF.

V is TRBV7-2 and J is TRBJ2-1; 8 bases are a match to TRBD2. CDR1 and CDR2 from the germline V gene are SGHTA and FQGNSA. The CDR3 loop spans 17 amino acids. Trimming at V came to 5 bases and at J to 0 bases, leaving 9 bases not matched to a gene. CDR3 coding DNA: TGTGCCAGCAGCCAAATCCCCAGCGGGAGCTCCTACAATGAGCAGTTCTTC. It encodes CASSQIPSGSSYNEQFF.

The V and J genes are TRBV2 and TRBJ2-4, with 8 nucleotides matching TRBD2. From germline, CDR1 is SNHLY and CDR2 FYNNEI. J gave up 8 bases and V 6 bases, and 18 bases lay outside the gene matches. The CDR3 runs to 17 residues. Here the CDR3 reads CASSEEAGVRVRDIQYF. CDR3 in DNA: TGTGCCAGCAGCGAGGAAGCGGGAGTAAGGGTTCGTGACATTCAGTACTTC.

This chain links TRBV5-8 with TRBJ2-1, with D perhaps matching TRBD1 or TRBD2 (5 bases each). Trimming left V 0 bases short and J 5 bases short, with 15 bases between. CDR1 is SGHTS, CDR2 YDEGEE, per germline. This CDR3 comprises 16 residues. CDR3 sequence (DNA): TGTGCCAGCAGCTTGGACATGGGGCAGGGAGACAATGAGCAGTTCTTC. Protein: CASSLDMGQGDNEQFF.

The chain joins TRBV7-6 to TRBJ1-4; 7 bases align to TRBD1. Germline CDR1 SGHVS, CDR2 FNYEAQ. Germline trimming cut 4 bases from V and 3 bases from J; bases unmatched to any gene: 2. This CDR3 contains 14 residues. The DNA for the CDR3 is TGTGCCAGCAGCTCCGGGACAGCTAATGAAAAACTGTTTTTT. It specifies CASSSGTANEKLFF.

V usage is TRBV30 and J usage is TRBJ1-5; maybe TRBD1 (5 bases). Germline lookup yields CDR1 GTSNPN and CDR2 SVGIG (reference sequence). This CDR3 has 16 residues. V was clipped by 2 bases and J by 0 bases, with 14 bases between them. The CDR3 coding sequence is TGTGCCTGGAGTCGGGGGGGGATTAATAGCAATCAGCCCCAGCATTTT. Its translation is CAWSRGGINSNQPQHF.

The table lists this clone with a count of one. Other DNA variants within this sample encode the same CDR3. The chain joins TRBV4-3 to TRBJ2-7; D not certain. V was shortened by 0 bases and J by 3 bases, with 6 bases between the two germline ends. The CDR3 is 13 amino acids. The germline gives CDR1 LGHNA, CDR2 YSLEER. CDR3 nucleotides: TGCGCCAGCAGCCAAGAGGGTGGCTACGAGCAGTACTTC. It yields the protein CASSQEGGYEQYF.

This clone was observed many times. The chain links TRBV28 to TRBJ2-3; a weak D match, TRBD2 (6 bases). The germline V gene encodes CDR1 MDHEN and CDR2 SYDVKM. CDR3 length: 14 residues. V was trimmed by 7 bases and J by 3 bases, leaving 14 bases between them. This chain's CDR3 is CASIRGLETDTQYF. CDR3 bases: TGTGCCAGCATTAGGGGACTCGAGACAGATACGCAGTATTTT.

The chain joins TRBV5-4 to TRBJ1-2; the match to TRBD1 covers 7 bases. After removal of 4 bases from V and 5 bases from J, the junction contained 8 bases not matched to a gene. The germline gives CDR1 SGHNT, CDR2 YYREEE (reference sequence). This CDR3 spans 14 amino acids. As DNA, the CDR3 is TGTGCCAGCAGCGCCTCAGGGGGTTCTTATGGCTACACCTTC. Its translation: CASSASGGSYGYTF.

This chain uses TRBV5-1 with TRBJ1-1, with D tentatively TRBD1 (6 bases). Germline-derived CDR1 and CDR2 are SGHRS and YFSETQ. The CDR3 runs 13 residues. V lost 5 bases and J lost 6, with 14 bases in between. This CDR3 is CASRRGGRAEAFF. CDR3 coding DNA: TGCGCCAGCAGGCGAGGGGGGAGGGCTGAAGCTTTCTTT.

This sequence joins TRBV30 and TRBJ2-1; a weak D match, TRBD1 (5 bases). CDR3 length: 16 residues. Per germline, CDR1 GTSNPN and CDR2 SVGIG (reference sequence). The V end was cut by 4 bases, the J end by 0 bases, with 16 bases between. Here the CDR3 DNA reads TGTGCCTGGACCGAATTTGGGGCCAGCTCCTACAATGAGCAGTTCTTC. The encoded protein is CAWTEFGASSYNEQFF.

V is TRBV29-1 and J is TRBJ1-2, with D possibly matching TRBD1 (5 bases). From germline, CDR1 is SQVTM and CDR2 ANQGSEA. The CDR3 has 16 residues. V lost 0 bases to trimming and J lost 4 bases, with 18 bases between them. In DNA form, the CDR3 reads TGCAGCGTTGAAGATACGGGGGGACGGACACGCTATGGCTACACCTTC. Translation: CSVEDTGGRTRYGYTF. Variable domain in full (rest from reference TRBV29-1 and TRBJ1-2): SAVISQKPSRDICQRGTSLTIQCQVDSQVTMMFWYRQQPGQSLTLIATANQGSEATYESGFVIDKFPISRPNLTFSTLTVSNMSPEDSSIYLCSVEDTGGRTRYGYTFGSGTRLTVV.